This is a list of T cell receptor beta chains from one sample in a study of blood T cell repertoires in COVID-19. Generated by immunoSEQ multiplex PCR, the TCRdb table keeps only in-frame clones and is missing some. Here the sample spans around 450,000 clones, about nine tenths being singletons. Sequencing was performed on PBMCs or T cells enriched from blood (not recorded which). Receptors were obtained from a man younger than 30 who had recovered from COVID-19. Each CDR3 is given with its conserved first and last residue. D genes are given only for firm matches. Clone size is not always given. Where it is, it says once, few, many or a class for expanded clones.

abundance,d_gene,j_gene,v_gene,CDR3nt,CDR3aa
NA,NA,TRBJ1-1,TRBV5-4,TGTGCCAGCAGCTTGGAGGGGATCATGAACACTGAAGCTTTCTTT,CASSLEGIMNTEAFF
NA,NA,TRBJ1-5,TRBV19,TGTGCCAGTAGTGCCCAGAACAATCAGCCCCAGCATTTT,CASSAQNNQPQHF
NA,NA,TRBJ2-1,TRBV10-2,TGCGCCAGCAGCGCCCGGGTTGAGCAGTTCTTC,CASSARVEQFF
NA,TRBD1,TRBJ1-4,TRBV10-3,TGTGCCATCAGTCAAACCGGGACAGGAGAGGAAAAACTGTTTTTT,CAISQTGTGEEKLFF
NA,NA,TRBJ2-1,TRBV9,TGTGCCAGCGCTCGGACTCCGAATGAAAACAATGAGCAGTTCTTC,CASARTPNENNEQFF
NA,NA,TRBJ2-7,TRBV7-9,TGTGCCAGCAGCTTAAGTAGTCGCGAGCAGTACTTC,CASSLSSREQYF
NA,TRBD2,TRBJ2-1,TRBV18,TGTGCCAGCTCCGGACTAGCGGGAGTCAATGAGCAGTTCTTC,CASSGLAGVNEQFF
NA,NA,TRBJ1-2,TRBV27,TGTGCCAGCAGTCTAAACGGGAACTATGGCTACACCTTC,CASSLNGNYGYTF
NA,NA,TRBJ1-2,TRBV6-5,TGTGCCAGCAGTCGCCAGGGGAATACCTATGGCTACACCTTC,CASSRQGNTYGYTF
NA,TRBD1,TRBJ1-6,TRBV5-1,TGCGCCAGTTCCGACCTGGGGACAGGGGGCTCACCCCTCCACTTT,CASSDLGTGGSPLHF
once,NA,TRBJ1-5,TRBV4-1,TGCGCCAGCAGCCAAGAACAGGCCCTCAATCAGCCCCAGCATTTT,CASSQEQALNQPQHF
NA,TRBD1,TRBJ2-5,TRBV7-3,TGTGCCAGCAGCTATGCCGGGACAGGTCAAGAGACCCAGTACTTC,CASSYAGTGQETQYF
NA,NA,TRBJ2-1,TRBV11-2,TGTGCCAGCAGCTTAACTACTTCTTCCTACAATGAGCAGTTCTTC,CASSLTTSSYNEQFF
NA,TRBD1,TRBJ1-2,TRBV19,TGTGCCAGTAGGACACAGGGGGCCTATGGCTACACCTTC,CASRTQGAYGYTF
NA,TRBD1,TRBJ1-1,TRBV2,TGTGCCAGCAGGGGGACAGGGGGGGTGACTTTCTTT,CASRGTGGVTFF
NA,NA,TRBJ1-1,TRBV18,TGTGCCAGCTCACCAATAGCACAGAACACTGAAGCTTTCTTT,CASSPIAQNTEAFF
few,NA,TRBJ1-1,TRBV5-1,TGCGCCAGCAGCCTCGGGGGTTTCCAATACACTGAAGCTTTCTTT,CASSLGGFQYTEAFF
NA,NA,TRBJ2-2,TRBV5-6,TGTGCCAGCAGCTCGGGAGTTTGGACCGGGGAGCTGTTTTTT,CASSSGVWTGELFF
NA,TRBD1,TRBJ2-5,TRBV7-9,TGTGCCAGCCGGAGGGGCCCCGGGACAGGTGAAGAGACCCAGTACTTC,CASRRGPGTGEETQYF
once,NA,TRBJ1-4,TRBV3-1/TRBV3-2,TGTGCCAGCAGCCAAGATCTCGGCAGGGGAAATGAAAAACTGTTTTTT,CASSQDLGRGNEKLFF
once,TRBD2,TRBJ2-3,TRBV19,TGTGCCAGTATAGATGTAGCGGGAGGGGCGGATACGCAGTATTTT,CASIDVAGGADTQYF
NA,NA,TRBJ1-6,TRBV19,TGTGCCAGTAGTATGGAGAGGTTAATTCGGCCCCTCCACTTT,CASSMERLIRPLHF
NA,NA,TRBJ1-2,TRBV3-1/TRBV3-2,TGTGCCAGCAGCCCCGCCGCCCGGGGGGGTGACTATGGCTACACCTTC,CASSPAARGGDYGYTF
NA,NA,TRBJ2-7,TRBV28,TGTGCCAGCAGTACAGGGTTGGGGCTCGAGCAGTACTTC,CASSTGLGLEQYF
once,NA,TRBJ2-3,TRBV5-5,TGTGCCAGCAGCCGTACCGGACAGGAGGGTACGCAGTATTTT,CASSRTGQEGTQYF
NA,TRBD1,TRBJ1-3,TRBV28,TGTGCCAGCAGTGAAACAGGGGGCTTCGGAAACACCATATATTTT,CASSETGGFGNTIYF
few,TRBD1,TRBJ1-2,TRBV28,TGTGCCAGCAGTTTATGGACAGGGGGCGGCTACACCTTC,CASSLWTGGGYTF
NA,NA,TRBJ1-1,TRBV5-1,TGCGCCAGCAGCCAAGGGGGTGAAGCTTTCTTT,CASSQGGEAFF